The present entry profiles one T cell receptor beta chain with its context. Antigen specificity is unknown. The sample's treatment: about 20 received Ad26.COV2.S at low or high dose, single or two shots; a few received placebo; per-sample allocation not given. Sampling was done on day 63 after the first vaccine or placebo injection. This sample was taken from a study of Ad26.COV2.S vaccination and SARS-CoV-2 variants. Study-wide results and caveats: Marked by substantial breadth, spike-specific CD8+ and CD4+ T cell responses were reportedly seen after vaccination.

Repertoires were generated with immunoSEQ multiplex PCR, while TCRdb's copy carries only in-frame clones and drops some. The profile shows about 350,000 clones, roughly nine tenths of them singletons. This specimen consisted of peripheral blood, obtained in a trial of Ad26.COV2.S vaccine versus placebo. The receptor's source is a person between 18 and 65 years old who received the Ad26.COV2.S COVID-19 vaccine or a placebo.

CDR3 sequence (DNA): TGTGCCAGCAGTTTCGGACAGGGGATGAACACTGAAGCTTTCTTT. Protein product: CASSFGQGMNTEAFF. J is TRBJ1-1 and V is TRBV6-5; 9 positions agree with TRBD1. Germline V lookup: CDR1 MNHEY, CDR2 SVGAGI. The CDR3 is made up of 15 amino acids. V lost 4 bases, J lost 0 bases, and 3 bases stayed unmatched.